The T cell receptor (beta chain) described here comes from a study of cytomegalovirus exposure and HLA in healthy donors. Overall study results and limits: Analysis was carried out at a later point, and it linked a missense DCLRE1C variant to TCR beta V- and J-gene trimming. According to a later analysis, most TCR beta chains associated with CMV appeared HLA-restricted.

The primer mix had 60 Vbeta and 13 Jbeta primers. Sequencing used immunoSEQ multiplex PCR; TCRdb keeps in-frame clones, though not all of them. The sample consists of some 150,000 clones, 71% of them appearing once. The CDR3 length is 14 residues. V dropped 6 bases and J dropped 6 bases, with 14 bases sitting between them. Germline CDR1 MNHEY, CDR2 SVGAGI. Comments on this clone: The antigen is not known.

The TCR comes from a woman younger than 45 in good health and CMV-seronegative. Sequencing used PBMCs. This chain links TRBV6-5 with TRBJ2-2, with a weak D call TRBD2 (5 bases). The CDR3 DNA follows: TGTGCCAGCAGCCCCCCGGGGAAATCCGGGGAGCTGTTTTTT. Protein: CASSPPGKSGELFF.